These 30 T cell receptor beta chains share one sample of origin, sequenced in a study of shared clonotypes between healthy human individuals. Produced via immunoSEQ multiplex PCR; TCRdb's table is partial and in-frame only. The top ten clones hold approximately 1.5% of a sample with about a million clones, about 80% of them seen once. Input material: memory CD4+ T cells sorted from blood. The subset denotes: CD45RA-negative fraction. The receptors shown here come from a man between 18 and 29 years old in good health.

This sequence joins TRBV5-1 and TRBJ2-3; 7 bases agree with TRBD2. The germline gives CDR1 SGHRS, CDR2 YFSETQ. This CDR3 is built from 15 residues. V shed 0 bases and J 3 bases; nucleotides not matched to a gene: 4. Written as DNA, the CDR3 is TGCGCCAGCAGCTTGGATCGGGGGGAGACAGATACGCAGTATTTT. Residues: CASSLDRGETDTQYF.

The gene calls are TRBV30 and TRBJ1-6; 9 bases are shared with TRBD1. The CDR3 runs to 15 residues. Germline V gene sequence: CDR1 GTSNPN, CDR2 SVGIG (reference sequence). After removal of 3 bases from V and 7 bases from J, the junction contained 7 bases not matched to a gene. Here the CDR3 DNA reads TGTGCCTGGAGGGGGGGGGACAGGGTGAATTCACCCCTCCACTTT. Amino acids: CAWRGGDRVNSPLHF.

This clone showed up just once. Distinct nucleotide sequences in the sample also encode this CDR3. The chain recombines TRBV18 with TRBJ2-3; the D is unclear. This CDR3 has 13 amino acids. V lost 6 bases to trimming and J lost 1 base, with 8 bases between them. CDR1 KGHSH and CDR2 LQKENI come from the germline V gene. CDR3 sequence reads: CASSPSGTDTQYF. As DNA, the CDR3 is TGTGCCAGCTCCCCGAGTGGCACAGATACGCAGTATTTT. The variable domain in full, with the rest retrieved from reference TRBV18 and TRBJ2-3, is NAGVMQNPRHLVRRRGQEARLRCSPMKGHSHVYWYRQLPEEGLKFMVYLQKENIIDESGMPKERFSAEFPKEGPSILRIQQVVRGDSAAYFCASSPSGTDTQYFGPGTRLTVL.

This clone was observed a handful of times. V and J are TRBV7-9 and TRBJ2-2; 8 bases line up with TRBD2. The CDR3 has 15 residues. Losses at the gene ends were 5 bases for V and 3 bases for J; bases not matched to a gene: 5. Germline V gene sequence: CDR1 SEHNR, CDR2 FQNEAQ (reference sequence). The DNA of the CDR3 is TGTGCCAGCAGCACCGGGAGGGTGGACACCGGGGAGCTGTTTTTT. It translates to CASSTGRVDTGELFF. The whole variable domain, filled in from reference TRBV7-9 and TRBJ2-2, reads DTGVSQNPRHKITKRGQNVTFRCDPISEHNRLYWYRQTLGQGPEFLTYFQNEAQLEKSRLLSDRFSAERPKGSFSTLEIQRTEQGDSAMYLCASSTGRVDTGELFFGEGSRLTVL.

This clone was seen a few times. The sample carries other DNA sequences with the same CDR3. V usage is TRBV5-1 and J usage is TRBJ2-7; D possibly matches TRBD1 or TRBD2 (5 bases each). CDR3 length: 14 residues. CDR1 and CDR2 (germline): SGHRS, YFSETQ. With 0 bases removed from V and 0 bases from J, the gap between germline ends came to 7 bases. DNA for the CDR3: TGCGCCAGCAGCTTGGGGGGGAACTCCTACGAGCAGTACTTC. Translation gives CASSLGGNSYEQYF.

This chain uses TRBV6-1 with TRBJ1-5, with 11 bases aligning to TRBD1. The V gene end was trimmed by 6 bases and the J gene end by 6 bases; junction bases not matched to a gene: 4. Germline V gene data show CDR1 as MNHNS and CDR2 as SASEGT. The CDR3 has 14 amino acids. Written as DNA, the CDR3 is TGTGCCAGCAGGGGACAGGGGGGGTTTCAGCCCCAGCATTTT. Its protein is CASRGQGGFQPQHF.

V gene TRBV6-6 combines with J gene TRBJ1-2, with D perhaps TRBD1 (5 bases). The CDR3 runs to 13 residues. Germline V CDR1 and CDR2: MNHNY, SVGAGI (reference sequence). With 7 bases removed from V and 3 bases from J, the gap between germline ends came to 12 bases. The CDR3 DNA reads TGTGCCAGCACCAACCGGGGGGACTATGGCTACACCTTC. Translated, it gives CASTNRGDYGYTF.

V usage is TRBV10-1 and J usage is TRBJ1-1; weak D call: TRBD1 (6 bases). The CDR3 consists of 13 residues. Germline CDR1 reads WNHNN; CDR2 reads SYGVQD (reference sequence). Trimming cost V 6 bases and J 6 bases, with 14 bases left between them. CDR3 protein: CASRGTGYAEAFF. For the CDR3, the DNA is TGCGCCAGCAGGGGAACAGGGTACGCTGAAGCTTTCTTT.

The chain couples TRBV7-9 to TRBJ2-1, with TRBD1 matching over 9 bases. The germline gives CDR1 SEHNR, CDR2 FQNEAQ (reference sequence). V dropped 4 bases and J dropped 7; count of bases not matched to a gene: 2. The length of the CDR3 is 13 residues. In DNA, the CDR3 is TGTGCCAGCAGCTGGGGGACAGGGAATGAGCAGTTCTTC. It encodes CASSWGTGNEQFF.

The sample holds a few counts of this clone. The chain links TRBV10-3 to TRBJ2-2, with 12 bases identical to TRBD1. The V segment lost 7 bases and the J segment 8 bases; nucleotides outside the gene matches: 8. CDR1 ENHRY and CDR2 SYGVKD come from the germline V gene. The CDR3 is 15 residues long. The CDR3 region is CAIMEGQGAGGELFF. In DNA form, the CDR3 reads TGTGCCATCATGGAGGGACAGGGGGCAGGAGGGGAGCTGTTTTTT.

This clone has just a few counts. The V gene is TRBV5-1, the J gene TRBJ2-4; 12 bases align to TRBD1. The V and J ends lost 0 bases and 9 bases, in that order; junction bases with no gene match: 4. This CDR3 has 15 amino acids. Germline CDR1 and CDR2: SGHRS and YFSETQ. In DNA, the CDR3 is TGCGCCAGCAGCTTGGAGGGACAGGGGGCGAGCATTCAGTACTTC. This encodes CASSLEGQGASIQYF.

The chain uses TRBV2 and TRBJ1-4; TRBD1 matches 7 bases. The CDR3 totals 15 residues. Germline CDR1 and CDR2: SNHLY and FYNNEI. V was clipped by 5 bases and J by 5 bases; unmatched bases: 8. The CDR3 region is CASSQTGTENEKLFF. The CDR3 region has the DNA TGTGCCAGCAGTCAAACCGGGACAGAGAATGAAAAACTGTTTTTT.

This sequence joins TRBV19 and TRBJ2-5; D is unresolved. The CDR3 runs to 13 residues. From germline, CDR1 is LNHDA and CDR2 SQIVND (reference sequence). Trimming left V 4 bases short and J 2 bases short, with 8 bases between. The CDR3 here is CASSSSLQETQYF. As DNA, the CDR3 is TGTGCCAGTAGTAGTTCGCTTCAAGAGACCCAGTACTTC.

J is TRBJ2-2 and V is TRBV4-1; the match to TRBD2 covers 8 bases. The CDR3 has 16 residues. Germline loops: CDR1 MGHRA, CDR2 YSYEKL. V dropped 1 base and J dropped 7; count of bases not matched to a gene: 8. DNA of the CDR3: TGCGCCAGCAGCCAAGTTCTGGGCGGGGGGTTCGGGGAGCTGTTTTTT. Protein product: CASSQVLGGGFGELFF.

V gene TRBV4-3 combines with J gene TRBJ2-5, with 10 bases lining up with TRBD1. Trimming took 4 bases from V and 1 from J; bases not matched to a gene: 3. This CDR3 is built from 15 residues. CDR1 and CDR2 from the germline V gene are LGHNA and YSLEER. The CDR3 DNA follows: TGCGCCAGCAGCCCGACAGGGGGCCCCCAAGAGACCCAGTACTTC. Translated: CASSPTGGPQETQYF.

This chain uses TRBV5-4 with TRBJ2-7, with 9 positions matching TRBD2. V trimming: 2 bases; J trimming: 7 bases; junction bases outside the gene matches: 10. Germline CDR1 is SGHNT and CDR2 is YYREEE (reference sequence). CDR3 length: 15 amino acids. For the CDR3, the DNA is TGTGCCAGCAGCTTTCGGCGGGAGGGTATGGAGGAGCAGTACTTC. Amino acids: CASSFRREGMEEQYF.

A few counts support this clone. V usage is TRBV5-1 and J usage is TRBJ2-2, with 7 bases identical to TRBD1. Losses at the gene ends were 3 bases for V and 4 bases for J; bases not matched to a gene: 9. CDR3 size: 16 residues. CDR1 and CDR2 from the germline V gene are SGHRS and YFSETQ. The CDR3 DNA reads TGCGCCAGCAGCTGGACACAGGGGTCGGTCACCGGGGAGCTGTTTTTT. Its translation: CASSWTQGSVTGELFF.

This clone occurred once. J is TRBJ2-2 and V is TRBV6-6; either TRBD1 or TRBD2 may fit D (5 bases each). Between the trimmed V and J ends, which lost 7 bases and 2 bases, there was a span of 14 bases. CDR1 is MNHNY and CDR2 is SVGAGI in the germline V gene (reference sequence). This CDR3 comprises 15 residues. The DNA of the CDR3 is TGTGCCAGCAACCCCGGGACGGGAAACACCGGGGAGCTGTTTTTT. It translates to CASNPGTGNTGELFF.

The V and J genes are TRBV7-2 and TRBJ2-5; 10 nucleotides align to TRBD1. Germline CDR1 reads SGHTA; CDR2 reads FQGNSA. J lost 4 bases, V lost 2 bases, and 1 base had no gene match. CDR3 length: 14 residues. The CDR3 DNA reads as TGTGCCAGCAGCTTATGGACAGGGGGAGAGACCCAGTACTTC. It specifies CASSLWTGGETQYF. Full variable domain (outside the CDR3, taken from reference TRBV7-2 and TRBJ2-5): GAGVSQSPSNKVTEKGKDVELRCDPISGHTALYWYRQSLGQGLEFLIYFQGNSAPDKSGLPSDRFSAERTGGSVSTLTIQRTQQEDSAVYLCASSLWTGGETQYFGPGTRLLVL.

This clone came up once. This may be a read error: a much more frequent sequence differs by one nucleotide. The rearrangement joins TRBV6-4 to TRBJ2-3, with 10 bases identical to TRBD2. CDR3 length equals 15 residues. Germline-derived CDR1 and CDR2 are MRHNA and SNTAGT. CDR3 in DNA: TGTGCCAGCAGTGAAAGCGGGGGGGCCACAGATATGCAGTATTTT. Translating gives CASSESGGATDMQYF.

The genes are TRBV19 and TRBJ1-5; 7 bases are a match to TRBD1. Looked up from germline, CDR1 is LNHDA and CDR2 is SQIVND (reference sequence). V lost 6 bases to trimming and J lost 2 bases; unmatched junction nucleotides: 13. The CDR3 length is 17 residues. CDR3 protein: CASRPQGGGLGNQPQHF. The CDR3 DNA reads as TGTGCCAGTAGGCCCCAGGGGGGGGGCCTAGGCAATCAGCCCCAGCATTTT.

V usage is TRBV6-6 and J usage is TRBJ1-1; possibly TRBD1 for D (5 bases). Trimming removed 7 bases at V and 4 bases at J, with 16 bases between. CDR1 and CDR2 from the germline V gene are MNHNY and SVGAGI (reference sequence). CDR3 length: 14 residues. The CDR3 spells CASIFRGGITEAFF. DNA for the CDR3: TGTGCCAGCATTTTCCGTGGGGGTATCACTGAAGCTTTCTTT.

This chain links TRBV7-2 with TRBJ2-3; D call uncertain. V was shortened by 4 bases and J by 6 bases, with 8 bases between the two germline ends. The germline gives CDR1 SGHTA, CDR2 FQGNSA. CDR3 length: 12 residues. The DNA of the CDR3 is TGTGCCAGCAGCTGGATGGGGGATACGCAGTATTTT. Its translation is CASSWMGDTQYF.

The chain has TRBV28 and TRBJ1-1, with D unclear. Germline values: CDR1 MDHEN, CDR2 SYDVKM. The length of the CDR3 is 12 residues. V was clipped by 8 bases and J by 5 bases, with 12 bases between them. The CDR3 here is CASYADQTEAFF. CDR3 in DNA: TGTGCCAGCTACGCGGACCAGACTGAAGCTTTCTTT.

In DNA, the CDR3 is TGTGCCAGCACTCACGCGCGGGGGAACTATGGCTACACCTTC. Translated, it gives CASTHARGNYGYTF. The chain carries TRBV6-6 and TRBJ1-2, with a possible D match to TRBD1 (5 bases). From germline, CDR1 is MNHNY and CDR2 SVGAGI (reference sequence). V was cut by 7 bases and J by 2 bases, with 14 bases left in between. The CDR3 length is 14 residues.

The chain recombines TRBV4-1 with TRBJ1-2; 10 bases line up with TRBD1. V trimming: 1 base; J trimming: 6 bases; junction bases outside the gene matches: 5. CDR1 and CDR2 from the germline V gene are MGHRA and YSYEKL. This CDR3 has 15 residues. DNA for the CDR3: TGCGCCAGCAGCCAAGTCGCCGGGACAGGGGATGGCTACACCTTC. Protein product: CASSQVAGTGDGYTF.

The rearrangement joins TRBV5-4 to TRBJ2-4; unclear D gene. This CDR3 has 13 amino acids. V was trimmed by 2 bases and J by 9 bases, leaving 12 bases between them. In germline, CDR1 is SGHNT, CDR2 YYREEE (reference sequence). CDR3: CASSFTEGSIQYF. The CDR3 DNA sequence: TGTGCCAGCAGCTTTACAGAAGGCAGCATTCAGTACTTC.

This clone came up a few times. The rearrangement uses TRBV5-1 and TRBJ1-5, with TRBD1 identical over 9 bases. Per germline, CDR1 SGHRS and CDR2 YFSETQ. This CDR3 is built from 17 residues. V shed 4 bases and J 0 bases; nucleotides not matched to a gene: 8. CDR3: CASSEGTGQYSNQPQHF. For the CDR3, the DNA is TGCGCCAGCAGCGAGGGGACAGGGCAGTATAGCAATCAGCCCCAGCATTTT.

The V gene is TRBV10-1, the J gene TRBJ2-7; D not resolved. Looked up from germline, CDR1 is WNHNN and CDR2 is SYGVQD (reference sequence). The V and J ends lost 2 bases and 0 bases respectively, with 8 bases between them. CDR3 length: 14 residues. CDR3 region: CASSETMSSYEQYF. The CDR3 bases are TGCGCCAGCAGTGAGACAATGTCCTCCTACGAGCAGTACTTC.

The chain joins TRBV7-3 to TRBJ2-3, with D unclear. The CDR3 length is 15 residues. Germline assignment: CDR1 SGHTA and CDR2 FQGTGA. V was trimmed by 1 base and J by 2 bases, leaving 10 bases between them. CDR3 DNA: TGTGCCAGCAGCTTAAATGGTGACCCCACAGATACGCAGTATTTT. Amino acid sequence: CASSLNGDPTDTQYF. Drawing the rest from reference TRBV7-3 and TRBJ2-3, the complete variable domain is GAGVSQTPSNKVTEKGKYVELRCDPISGHTALYWYRQSLGQGPEFLIYFQGTGAADDSGLPNDRFFAVRPEGSVSTLKIQRTERGDSAVYLCASSLNGDPTDTQYFGPGTRLTVL.